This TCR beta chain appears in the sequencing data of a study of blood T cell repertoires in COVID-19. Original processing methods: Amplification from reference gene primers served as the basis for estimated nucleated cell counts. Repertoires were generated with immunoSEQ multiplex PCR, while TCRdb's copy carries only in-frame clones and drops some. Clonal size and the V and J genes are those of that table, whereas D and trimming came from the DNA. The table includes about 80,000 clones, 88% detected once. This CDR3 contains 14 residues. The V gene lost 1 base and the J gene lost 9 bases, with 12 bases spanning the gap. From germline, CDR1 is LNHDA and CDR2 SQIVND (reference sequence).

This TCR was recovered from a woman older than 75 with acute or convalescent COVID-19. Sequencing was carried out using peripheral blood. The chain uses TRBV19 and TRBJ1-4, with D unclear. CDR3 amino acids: CASSIAGKTQKLFF. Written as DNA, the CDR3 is TGTGCCAGTAGTATAGCGGGGAAGACTCAAAAACTGTTTTTT.